This T cell receptor beta chain was observed in a study of blood T cell repertoires in COVID-19. Study at large: Whether acute or convalescent, the COVID-19 samples came from the United States, Italy and Spain. Sources were T cells, B-cell-depleted T cells, or PBMCs; the material itself was cDNA or gDNA.

The CDR3 extends over 13 amino acids. Germline V lookup: CDR1 SGHTA, CDR2 FQGNSA. The V end lost 9 bases, the J end lost 13 bases, and 22 bases lay between the germline ends. Generated by immunoSEQ multiplex PCR, the TCRdb table keeps only in-frame clones and is missing some. The sample lists fewer than 300,000 clones, over 75% seen once, with roughly 15% in the top ten. The chain employs TRBV7-2 and TRBJ2-1, with unresolved D. The receptor was isolated from a human donor in a cohort sampled during active COVID-19. Sequencing was carried out using peripheral blood. The CDR3 sequence is CASSSVPEASQFF. DNA of the CDR3: TGTGCCAGTAGTAGTGTCCCCGAGGCCTCACAGTTCTTC.